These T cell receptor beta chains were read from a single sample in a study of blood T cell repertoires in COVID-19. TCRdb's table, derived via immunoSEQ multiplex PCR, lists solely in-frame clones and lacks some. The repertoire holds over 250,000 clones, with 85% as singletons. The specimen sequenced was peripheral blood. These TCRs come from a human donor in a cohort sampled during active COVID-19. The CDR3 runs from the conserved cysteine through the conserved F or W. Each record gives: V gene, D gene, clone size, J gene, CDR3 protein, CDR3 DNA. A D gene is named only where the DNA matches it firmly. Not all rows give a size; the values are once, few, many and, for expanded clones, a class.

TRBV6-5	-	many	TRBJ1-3	CASRARGAGNTIYF	TGTGCCAGCAGGGCCCGGGGGGCTGGAAACACCATATATTTT
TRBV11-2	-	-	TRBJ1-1	CASSFGPGMNGGTEAFF	-
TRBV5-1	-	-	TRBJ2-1	CASSPSPGSDEQFF	TGCGCCAGCAGCCCCTCCCCCGGTTCCGATGAGCAGTTCTTC
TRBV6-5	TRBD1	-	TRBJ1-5	CATNLSGGARQPQHF	TGTGCCACCAATCTGTCAGGGGGTGCGAGGCAGCCCCAGCATTTT
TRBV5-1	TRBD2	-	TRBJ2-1	CASSFFLAGVNEQFF	TGCGCCAGCAGCTTTTTCTTAGCGGGAGTAAATGAGCAGTTCTTC
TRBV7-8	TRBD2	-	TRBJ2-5	CASRSEGLAFQETQYF	TGTGCCAGCAGGTCTGAGGGACTAGCGTTCCAAGAGACCCAGTACTTC
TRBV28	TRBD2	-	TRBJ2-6	CASSLLAGANVLTF	TGTGCCAGCAGTCTACTAGCGGGGGCCAACGTCCTGACTTTC
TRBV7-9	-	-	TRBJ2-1	CASSLIAYNEQFF	TGTGCCAGCAGCCTAATAGCATACAATGAGCAGTTCTTC
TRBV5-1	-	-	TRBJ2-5	CASSLGPFETQYF	TGCGCCAGCAGCTTGGGGCCCTTTGAAACCCAGTACTTC
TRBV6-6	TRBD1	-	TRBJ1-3	CASAGTGGAGGNTIYF	TGTGCCAGCGCCGGGACAGGGGGCGCGGGAGGAAACACCATATATTTT
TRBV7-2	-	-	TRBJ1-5	CASSLVAGHNQPQHF	TGTGCCAGCAGCTTAGTGGCAGGTCACAATCAGCCCCAGCATTTT
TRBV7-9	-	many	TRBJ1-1	CASRETGTTNEAFF	TGTGCCAGCAGAGAAACCGGGACAACAAATGAAGCTTTCTTT
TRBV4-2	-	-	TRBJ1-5	CASSQAFGVNQPQHF	TGTGCCAGCAGCCAAGCATTCGGAGTCAATCAGCCCCAGCATTTT
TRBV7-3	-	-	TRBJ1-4	CASSLTGPPVEKLFF	TGTGCCAGCAGCTTGACAGGCCCTCCTGTTGAAAAACTGTTTTTT
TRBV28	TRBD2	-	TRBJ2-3	CAYAGLGGDTQYF	TGTGCCTACGCGGGACTGGGAGGGGATACGCAGTATTTT
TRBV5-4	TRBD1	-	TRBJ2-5	CATRDSETQYF	TGTGCCACCAGGGACAGCGAGACCCAGTACTTC
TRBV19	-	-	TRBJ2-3	CASSPSSRGTQYF	TGTGCCAGTAGTCCCTCAAGCAGAGGTACGCAGTATTTT
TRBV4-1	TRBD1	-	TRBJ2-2	CASSQVGTGDTGELFF	TGCGCCAGCAGCCAAGTTGGGACAGGGGACACCGGGGAGCTGTTTTTT
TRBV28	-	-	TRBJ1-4	CASSPGTSNEKLFF	TGTGCCAGCAGTCCCGGGACTTCTAATGAAAAACTGTTTTTT
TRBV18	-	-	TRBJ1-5	CASSPSGGLNQPQHF	TGTGCCAGCTCACCCTCCGGAGGCCTCAATCAGCCCCAGCATTTT
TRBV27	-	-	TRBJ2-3	CASSFSRLAITDTQYF	TGTGCCAGCAGTTTCTCACGGCTAGCGATTACAGATACGCAGTATTTT
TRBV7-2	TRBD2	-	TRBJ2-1	CASSLLGTSANYNEQFF	TGTGCCAGCAGCTTACTCGGGACTAGCGCGAACTACAATGAGCAGTTCTTC
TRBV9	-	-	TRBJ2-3	CASSAGGAVTDTQYF	TGTGCCAGCAGCGCGGGTGGTGCTGTGACAGATACGCAGTATTTT
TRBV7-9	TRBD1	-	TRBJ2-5	CASSFAGQGAGTQYF	TGTGCCAGCAGCTTCGCGGGACAGGGGGCCGGGACCCAGTACTTC
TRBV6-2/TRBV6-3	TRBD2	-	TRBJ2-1	CASSNLGLAGENEQFF	TGTGCCAGCAGTAACCTGGGACTAGCGGGAGAGAATGAGCAGTTCTTC
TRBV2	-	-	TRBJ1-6	CASQRDNSPLHF	TGTGCCAGCCAACGCGATAATTCACCCCTCCACTTT
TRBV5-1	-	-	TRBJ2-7	CASSLSGMDYEQYF	TGCGCCAGCAGCTTATCAGGGATGGACTACGAGCAGTACTTC
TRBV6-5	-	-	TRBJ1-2	CASTSGTDGYTF	TGTGCCAGCACCTCTGGGACTGATGGCTACACCTTC
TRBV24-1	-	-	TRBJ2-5	CATAQGSQETQYF	TGTGCCACCGCCCAGGGGAGCCAAGAGACCCAGTACTTC
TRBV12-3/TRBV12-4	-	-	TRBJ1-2	CASSPQGFGYTF	TGTGCCAGCAGTCCACAGGGTTTCGGCTACACCTTC
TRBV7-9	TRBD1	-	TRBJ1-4	CASSPTGSREKLFF	TGTGCCAGCAGCCCGACAGGGTCGAGGGAAAAACTGTTTTTT
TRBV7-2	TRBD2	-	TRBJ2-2	CASSAFGRESGELFF	TGTGCCAGCAGCGCCTTCGGGCGGGAGTCCGGGGAGCTGTTTTTT
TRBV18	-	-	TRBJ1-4	CASSPGLNEKLFF	TGTGCCAGCTCCCCCGGGTTGAATGAAAAACTGTTTTTT
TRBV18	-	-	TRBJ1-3	CASSRDKSGNTIYF	TGTGCCAGCTCCCGGGACAAATCTGGAAACACCATATATTTT
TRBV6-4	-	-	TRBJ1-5	CASSPEGNQPQHF	TGTGCCAGCAGTCCCGAGGGCAATCAGCCCCAGCATTTT
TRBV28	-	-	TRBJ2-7	CASSLGSKEQYF	TGTGCCAGCAGTTTAGGCTCGAAAGAGCAGTACTTC
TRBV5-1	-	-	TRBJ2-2	CASSFAPPNTGELFF	TGCGCCAGCAGCTTTGCGCCGCCGAACACCGGGGAGCTGTTTTTT
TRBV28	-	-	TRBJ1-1	CASSSAGGVSEAFF	TGTGCCAGCAGTTCGGCGGGAGGGGTCTCTGAAGCTTTCTTT
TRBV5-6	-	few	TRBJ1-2	CASSYDRQVRTGYTF	TGTGCCAGCAGTTACGACCGACAGGTTCGGACTGGCTACACCTTC
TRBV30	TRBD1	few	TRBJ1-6	CAWSNAGTGYSPLHF	TGTGCCTGGAGCAACGCAGGGACAGGGTATTCACCCCTCCACTTT
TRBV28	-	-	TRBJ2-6	CASSQPGLTNSGANVLTF	TGTGCCAGCAGTCAACCGGGACTGACGAACTCTGGGGCCAACGTCCTGACTTTC
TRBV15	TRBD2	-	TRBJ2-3	CATSRRSGRGGDTQYF	TGTGCCACCAGCAGACGTAGCGGGAGAGGAGGGGATACGCAGTATTTT
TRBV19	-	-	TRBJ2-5	CASSIDHRGRGRETQYF	TGTGCCAGTAGTATAGATCATCGAGGCAGGGGGAGGGAGACCCAGTACTTC
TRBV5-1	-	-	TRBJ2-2	CASSLARQTGELFF	TGCGCCAGCAGCTTGGCCAGGCAGACCGGGGAGCTGTTTTTT